The clone carrying this TCR beta chain was counted a few times. The antigen is unknown. Time point reported: cycle 4 day 1 (C4D1), after 5 to 7 weeks of nivolumab. Relapse after autologous stem cell transplantation occurred in every patient, and brentuximab vedotin exposure varied. The patients, who had relapsed/refractory classical Hodgkin lymphoma, achieved best responses of complete response, partial response or progressive disease. The sample originates from a study of PD-1 blockade in classical Hodgkin lymphoma. Broader study findings: Prior therapy or disease activity may underlie the repertoire differences, whose causes remain undefined. Baseline diversity resembling that of newly diagnosed patients was seen in complete responders.

The protocol was immunoSEQ multiplex PCR, while the TCRdb copy is restricted to in-frame clones and leaves out a portion. In the table there are roughly 20,000 clones, 70% to 80% of which are singletons. With 3 bases removed from V and 6 bases from J, the gap between germline ends came to 15 bases. In germline, CDR1 is LGHNA, CDR2 YSLEER. The CDR3 is 14 residues long. The material sequenced was peripheral blood mononuclear cells (PBMCs), taken before the fourth cycle of nivolumab. The origin of this receptor is a human donor with classical Hodgkin lymphoma. The chain is built from TRBV4-3 and TRBJ2-7; possibly TRBD1 for D (5 bases). CDR3: CASSQNRLPGEQYF. The CDR3 DNA follows: TGCGCCAGCAGCCAGAACAGGCTCCCGGGCGAGCAGTACTTC.